This passage covers 6 T cell receptor beta chains from one sample sequenced in a study of T cell responses to AZD1222 COVID-19 vaccine. The repertoire was sequenced with immunoSEQ multiplex PCR; TCRdb's copy has only in-frame clones and lacks some. The table has 90,000 to 95,000 clones, over 75% seen once; the top ten hold about a fifth. The sequenced sample was peripheral blood, obtained on day 0 of AZD1222 vaccination. The receptors were sampled from an adult in good health.

In its sample, this clone was seen a few times. The genes are TRBV28 and TRBJ1-6; D perhaps matches TRBD1 (6 bases). V lost 5 bases, J lost 8 bases, and 13 bases lay in between. CDR3 size: 14 residues. Germline CDR1 reads MDHEN; CDR2 reads SYDVKM. The CDR3 here is CASSVTGGYSPLHF. The CDR3 nucleotides are TGTGCCAGCAGTGTGACAGGTGGTTATTCACCCCTCCACTTT.

This clone was found once. V and J are TRBV19 and TRBJ1-4; a possible D gene is TRBD1 (5 bases). This CDR3 comprises 14 residues. Germline V gives CDR1 LNHDA, CDR2 SQIVND (reference sequence). The germline V and J ends were trimmed by 5 bases and 5 bases, with 12 bases remaining between them. This CDR3 reads CASSDRRLNEKLFF. The CDR3 DNA reads as TGTGCCAGTAGTGACAGACGGCTGAATGAAAAACTGTTTTTT.

J is TRBJ1-1 and V is TRBV2; D not certain. The CDR3 extends over 15 amino acids. Germline values: CDR1 SNHLY, CDR2 FYNNEI. V lost 7 bases, J lost 1 base, and 16 bases lay in between. The CDR3 nucleotides read TGTGCCAGCAAGAGATCAGCAGCATCGAACACTGAAGCTTTCTTT. Protein product: CASKRSAASNTEAFF.

This sequence joins TRBV6-6 and TRBJ2-7, with 10 positions matching TRBD2. V lost 4 bases, J lost 2 bases, and 8 bases stayed unmatched. Germline loops: CDR1 MNHNY, CDR2 SVGAGI (reference sequence). This CDR3 comprises 16 residues. The CDR3 DNA is TGTGCCAGCAGTTCCCCTAGCGGGAGTGGCGCCTACGAGCAGTACTTC. Translated: CASSSPSGSGAYEQYF.

This sequence joins TRBV21-1 and TRBJ1-1; no check of the table's D call, TRBD1, against the DNA was made. TRBV21-1 is assigned pseudogene status. There are 15 residues in the CDR3. CDR3 nucleotide sequence: TGTGCCAGACCTCGGGACAGGGGGTTGAACACTGAAGCTTTCTTT. Translation: CARPRDRGLNTEAFF.

The rearrangement joins TRBV7-9 to TRBJ1-1; the match to TRBD1 covers 8 bases. Germline V lookup: CDR1 SEHNR, CDR2 FQNEAQ (reference sequence). V shed 5 bases and J 3 bases; nucleotides not matched to a gene: 11. The CDR3 runs 16 residues. The CDR3 reads CASSPPRGRGDTEAFF. DNA of the CDR3: TGTGCCAGCAGCCCCCCCAGGGGGCGAGGGGACACTGAAGCTTTCTTT.